Each of the 5 T cell receptor beta chains below was sequenced from the same sample in a study of blood T cell repertoires in COVID-19. Profiled with immunoSEQ multiplex PCR; TCRdb holds only in-frame clones, not every one. This sample carries about 170,000 clones, approximately 88% of them seen once, and the ten largest clones take around 8.4%. Sequencing used peripheral blood. These TCRs come from a woman of 80 years or more with active or convalescent COVID-19.

The V gene is TRBV5-1, the J gene TRBJ1-6; 9 positions match TRBD1. The germline gives CDR1 SGHRS, CDR2 YFSETQ. The V and J ends lost 2 bases and 9 bases, in that order; junction bases with no gene match: 3. CDR3 length equals 14 residues. For the CDR3, the DNA is TGCGCCAGCAGCTTACAGGGGGCCGGTTCACCCCTCCACTTT. This sequence encodes CASSLQGAGSPLHF.

This chain links TRBV10-1 with TRBJ1-5, with 10 positions matching TRBD1. This CDR3 has 19 residues. The V gene's germline CDR1 is WNHNN and CDR2 SYGVQD (reference sequence). V lost 2 bases, J lost 2 bases, and 12 bases stayed unmatched. This chain's CDR3 is CASSERGQGKPGGNQPQHF. The CDR3 bases are TGCGCCAGCAGTGAGCGGGGACAGGGGAAACCTGGGGGCAATCAGCCCCAGCATTTT.

This rearrangement joins TRBV5-8 to TRBJ1-6; D possibly corresponds to TRBD1 (6 bases). Germline CDR1 reads SGHTS; CDR2 reads YDEGEE. This CDR3 is 14 amino acids long. Trimming pared 0 bases from V and 10 bases from J, leaving 11 bases between. CDR3 sequence reads: CASSLGGLSSPLHF. DNA for the CDR3: TGTGCCAGCAGCTTGGGGGGGCTATCGTCACCCCTCCACTTT.

This chain joins TRBV18 and TRBJ1-3; tentatively, D is TRBD1 (6 bases). CDR3 size: 15 residues. Germline CDR1 is KGHSH and CDR2 is LQKENI. The V end was cut by 3 bases, the J end by 2 bases, with 11 bases between. CDR3 loop: CASSPSRGPGNTIYF. The CDR3 DNA reads as TGTGCCAGCTCACCGTCCAGGGGACCTGGAAACACCATATATTTT.

The chain links TRBV9 to TRBJ2-2; possible D gene TRBD2, 7 bases. Trimming pared 0 bases from V and 5 bases from J, leaving 20 bases between. The length of the CDR3 is 18 residues. Germline V gives CDR1 SGDLS, CDR2 YYNGEE. As DNA, the CDR3 is TGTGCCAGCAGCGTAGTAGCGGGCGGAACAGGGCAAACCGGGGAGCTGTTTTTT. It translates to CASSVVAGGTGQTGELFF.